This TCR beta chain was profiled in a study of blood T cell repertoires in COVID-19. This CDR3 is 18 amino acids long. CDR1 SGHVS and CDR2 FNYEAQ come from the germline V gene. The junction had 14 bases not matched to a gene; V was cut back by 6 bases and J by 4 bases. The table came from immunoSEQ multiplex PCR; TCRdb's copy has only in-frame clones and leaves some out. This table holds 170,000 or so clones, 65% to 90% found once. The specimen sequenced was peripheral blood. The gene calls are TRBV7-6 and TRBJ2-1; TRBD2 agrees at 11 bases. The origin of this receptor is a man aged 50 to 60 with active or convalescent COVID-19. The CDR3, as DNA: TGTGCCAGCAGGACTATGGGTATTACTAGCGGGAGATACAATGAGCAGTTCTTC. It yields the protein CASRTMGITSGRYNEQFF.